A selection of T cell receptor beta chains follows, all from one sample in a study of blood T cell repertoires in COVID-19. TCRdb keeps only in-frame clones here, not all; method: immunoSEQ multiplex PCR. The table lists 55,000 to 70,000 clones, 80% to 90% of them singletons. The sequencing sample was made of peripheral blood. Receptors were obtained from a woman aged 55-70 years with COVID-19, enrolled during active disease. Both conserved end residues are part of each CDR3. A D gene is named only where the DNA matches it firmly. Clone sizes are given selectively: once, few, many, or a class where the clone is expanded.

>TRBD1|TRBV2|TRBJ2-2|16|-
CASSEIGTGDTGELFF
TGTGCCAGCAGTGAAATCGGGACAGGGGACACCGGGGAGCTGTTTTTT
>-|TRBV30|TRBJ2-5|12|once
CAWSGGQETQYF
TGTGCCTGGAGCGGAGGGCAAGAGACCCAGTACTTC
>TRBD1|TRBV6-5|TRBJ2-3|15|-
CASSPTGVGTDTQYF
TGTGCCAGCAGCCCGACAGGGGTGGGGACAGATACGCAGTATTTT
>TRBD1|TRBV7-9|TRBJ1-6|14|-
CASSLEQGNSPLHF
TGTGCCAGCAGCTTAGAACAGGGGAATTCACCCCTCCACTTT
>-|TRBV21-1|TRBJ2-6|18|-
CASSPGPGGGAGANVLTF
TGTGCCAGCAGCCCTGGACCCGGGGGAGGTGCTGGGGCCAACGTCCTGACTTTC
>TRBD1|TRBV25-1|TRBJ2-1|15|-
CASSEGQSPYNEQFF
TGTGCCAGCAGTGAGGGACAGAGCCCTTACAATGAGCAGTTCTTC
>-|TRBV6-2/TRBV6-3|TRBJ1-1|14|-
CASSQQAENTEAFF
TGTGCCAGCAGTCAACAGGCCGAGAACACTGAAGCTTTCTTT
>TRBD1|TRBV5-6|TRBJ1-2|18|-
CASSLEAGQGVGNYGYTF
TGTGCCAGCAGCTTGGAAGCGGGACAGGGAGTAGGGAACTATGGCTACACCTTC
>TRBD1|TRBV27|TRBJ2-3|18|-
CASSPAPSQGARAYTQYF
TGTGCCAGCAGTCCCGCACCCTCACAGGGGGCCAGAGCGTATACGCAGTATTTT
>TRBD1|TRBV30|TRBJ1-2|15|-
CAWSDDRGPRYGYTF
TGTGCCTGGAGTGACGACAGGGGACCCAGATATGGCTACACCTTC
>-|TRBV2|TRBJ1-5|13|-
CASDTGWGQPQHF
TGTGCCAGCGATACAGGGTGGGGACAGCCCCAGCATTTT
>TRBD1|TRBV27|TRBJ2-2|17|once
CASSPIDRVSLGGELFF
TGTGCCAGCAGTCCTATCGACAGGGTATCCCTCGGCGGGGAGCTGTTTTTT
>-|TRBV7-4|TRBJ1-6|21|-
CASSPLAGILFRCSYNSPLHF
TGTGCCAGCAGCCCGCTGGCCGGGATCCTATTCCGCTGCTCCTATAATTCACCCCTCCACTTT
>-|TRBV7-2|TRBJ1-4|15|-
CASSLARTPGEKLFF
TGTGCCAGCAGCTTAGCGCGGACTCCCGGCGAAAAACTGTTTTTT
>TRBD1|TRBV5-1|TRBJ1-2|13|-
CASSAGTGYGYTF
TGCGCCAGCAGCGCAGGGACAGGATATGGCTACACCTTC
>-|TRBV4-1|TRBJ1-2|15|-
CASSQGTGIDYGYTF
TGCGCCAGCAGCCAAGGAACAGGGATAGACTATGGCTACACCTTC
>-|TRBV7-2|TRBJ1-1|14|-
CASSLARINTEAFF
TGTGCCAGCAGCTTAGCGCGGATTAACACTGAAGCTTTCTTT
>TRBD1|TRBV19|TRBJ1-2|17|-
CASSPPQLPGQGYGYTF
TGTGCCAGTAGTCCGCCCCAGCTCCCGGGACAGGGCTATGGCTACACCTTC
>TRBD1|TRBV9|TRBJ2-7|15|-
CASSLEGQGRNEQYF
TGTGCCAGCAGCCTGGAGGGACAGGGAAGAAACGAGCAGTACTTC
>-|TRBV11-2|TRBJ1-6|13|-
CASSPTYNSPLHF
TGTGCCAGCAGCCCTACCTATAATTCACCCCTCCACTTT
>-|TRBV27|TRBJ2-6|18|-
CASSLRGHRTSGANVLTF
TGTGCCAGCAGCCTACGGGGACACCGGACCTCTGGGGCCAACGTCCTGACTTTC
>-|TRBV7-8|TRBJ1-5|16|-
CASSTGGDWRNQPQHF
TGTGCCAGCAGCACCGGGGGGGATTGGCGCAATCAGCCCCAGCATTTT
>-|TRBV4-3|TRBJ1-6|18|once
CASSQALPLTGRSSPLHF
TGCGCCAGCAGCCAAGCCCTACCCCTCACAGGGCGTTCTTCACCCCTCCACTTT
>TRBD1|TRBV15|TRBJ1-4|19|-
CATSRDRPRQGAANEKLFF
TGTGCCACCAGCAGAGATAGGCCACGACAGGGGGCAGCTAATGAAAAACTGTTTTTT
>TRBD2|TRBV27|TRBJ2-7|14|-
CASSPGTSAYEQYF
TGTGCCAGCAGTCCCGGGACTAGCGCATACGAGCAGTACTTC
>-|TRBV18|TRBJ1-1|16|-
CASSPRERETNTEAFF
TGTGCCAGCTCACCCCGAGAGAGGGAAACGAACACTGAAGCTTTCTTT
>-|TRBV5-1|TRBJ2-1|15|-
CASSLAGSTYNEQFF
TGCGCCAGCAGCTTGGCCGGGTCAACTTACAATGAGCAGTTCTTC